Sequencing of this T cell receptor beta chain was carried out in a study of cytomegalovirus exposure and HLA in healthy donors. In the study overall: Among about 179 million T cells, an earlier analysis found about 110 million unique TCR beta sequences.

Primers: 60 Vbeta forward and 13 Jbeta reverse. Here immunoSEQ multiplex PCR was the method, and the copy in TCRdb shows in-frame clones only, minus some. The table records under 130,000 clones, around 15% of them present only once. General observations from the study: Later on, a genetic analysis was performed. It linked a missense variant in DCLRE1C with V- and J-gene trimming of TCR beta. In the analysis, some V segments, TRBV6-2 and TRBV6-3 included, were excluded as indistinguishable. By HLA locus, TCR association rates varied in a later analysis, with DRB1 showing the most and HLA-C the fewest.

This clone was picked up a small number of times. Its target is unknown. This CDR3 region has 14 residues. V lost 5 bases and J lost 5, with 12 bases in between. Germline V gene lookup returns CDR1 MNHEY and CDR2 SVGAGI. The sequence was collected from a female donor in good health and CMV-seronegative. The V gene is TRBV6-5, the J gene TRBJ1-4, with TRBD1 as a possible D gene (5 bases). The sample comprised PBMCs. The CDR3 region is CASSRTGLNEKLFF. The CDR3 DNA follows: TGTGCCAGCAGTCGTACAGGCCTCAATGAAAAACTGTTTTTT.